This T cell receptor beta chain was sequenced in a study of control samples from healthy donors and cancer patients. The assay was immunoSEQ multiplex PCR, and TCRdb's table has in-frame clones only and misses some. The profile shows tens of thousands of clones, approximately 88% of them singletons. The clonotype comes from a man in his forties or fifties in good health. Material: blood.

The CDR3 reads CASSLGIGQFF. The CDR3 DNA follows: TGTGCCAGCAGTTTGGGGATCGGGCAGTTCTTC. The J gene is TRBJ2-1, the V gene TRBV12-3 or TRBV12-4; D uncertain. With 3 bases removed from V and 12 bases from J, the gap between germline ends came to 9 bases. This CDR3 has 11 amino acids.